A single sample is the source of the 20 T cell receptor beta chains below, sequenced in a study of blood T cell repertoires in COVID-19. Repertoires were generated with immunoSEQ multiplex PCR, while TCRdb's copy carries only in-frame clones and drops some. This sample has 55,000 to 75,000 clones, with about 81% found just once. Source material: peripheral blood. The receptor source for this set is a human donor in a cohort sampled during active COVID-19.

The chain uses TRBV27 and TRBJ2-7; weak D call: TRBD1 (6 bases). Germline V gene lookup returns CDR1 MNHEY and CDR2 SMNVEV (reference sequence). V gave up 6 bases and J gave up 0 bases, with 15 bases separating them. The length of the CDR3 is 15 residues. CDR3 DNA: TGTGCCAGCAGGCTGACAGGTTCCCTCTCCTACGAGCAGTACTTC. Its protein is CASRLTGSLSYEQYF.

The chain carries TRBV11-2 and TRBJ1-4, with TRBD1 identical over 10 bases. Germline CDR1 reads SGHAT; CDR2 reads FQNNGV. Trimming removed 3 bases from V and 3 bases from J; junction bases left unmatched: 7. This CDR3 is built from 17 residues. The CDR3 loop reads CASSLGTGATANEKLFF. CDR3 in DNA: TGTGCCAGCAGCTTGGGGACAGGGGCTACGGCTAATGAAAAACTGTTTTTT.

V is TRBV28 and J is TRBJ1-3, with D maybe TRBD1 (5 bases). The germline gives CDR1 MDHEN, CDR2 SYDVKM. The CDR3 contains 16 residues. Trimming took 9 bases from V and 0 from J, leaving 18 bases between them. CDR3 coding DNA: TGTGCCAGTCATCCTTCCGGGGGGGTCTCTGGAAACACCATATATTTT. Protein: CASHPSGGVSGNTIYF.

The chain couples TRBV5-5 to TRBJ2-5; the match to TRBD1 covers 8 bases. This CDR3 has 16 amino acids. The germline gives CDR1 SGHKS, CDR2 YYEKEE (reference sequence). The ends lost 1 base at V and 5 bases at J; junction bases unmatched: 10. The CDR3 loop is CASSLIGWTGRETQYF. CDR3 nucleotide sequence: TGTGCCAGCAGCTTGATCGGCTGGACAGGGCGCGAGACCCAGTACTTC. The full variable domain, with the rest looked up from reference TRBV5-5 and TRBJ2-5, is DAGVTQSPTHLIKTRGQQVTLRCSPISGHKSVSWYQQVLGQGPQFIFQYYEKEERGRGNFPDRFSARQFPNYSSELNVNALLLGDSALYLCASSLIGWTGRETQYFGPGTRLLVL.

The J gene is TRBJ2-5, the V gene TRBV12-3 or TRBV12-4, with 8 bases identical to TRBD2. The CDR3 sequence is 13 residues long. V was pared by 8 bases and J by 9 bases, with 11 bases of the junction left unmatched. The CDR3 protein is CASQTGTRGAQYF. For the CDR3, the DNA is TGTGCCAGCCAAACCGGGACTAGAGGGGCCCAGTACTTC.

The chain combines TRBV20-1 with TRBJ2-2; a weak D match, TRBD2 (5 bases). Trimming took 3 bases from V and 5 from J, leaving 13 bases between them. Germline CDR1 is DFQATT and CDR2 is SNEGSKA (reference sequence). The length of the CDR3 is 14 residues. The CDR3 coding sequence is TGCAGTGCTAGTAAAGGAGGTGGGACCGGGGAGCTGTTTTTT. Translated, it gives CSASKGGGTGELFF.

The chain couples TRBV11-3 to TRBJ1-1, with D unresolved. This CDR3 spans 15 amino acids. The germline V gene has CDR1 SGHNT and CDR2 YENEEA. The V and J ends lost 1 base and 7 bases respectively, with 16 bases between them. The CDR3 DNA follows: TGTGCCAGCAGCTTAGTACGGAGGAAACATCGTGAAGCTTTCTTT. It yields the protein CASSLVRRKHREAFF.

The V gene is TRBV5-1, the J gene TRBJ2-7, with 7 bases fitting TRBD1. The CDR3 contains 14 residues. Trimming took 0 bases from V and 3 from J; bases not matched to a gene: 3. The V gene's germline CDR1 is SGHRS and CDR2 YFSETQ. The CDR3 here is CASSLVTGHYEQYF. CDR3 bases: TGCGCCAGCAGCTTGGTGACAGGGCACTACGAGCAGTACTTC.

This sequence joins TRBV28 and TRBJ2-2; 11 nucleotides align to TRBD2. CDR3 size: 16 residues. Losses at the gene ends were 6 bases for V and 5 bases for J; bases not matched to a gene: 8. Germline V gene data show CDR1 as MDHEN and CDR2 as SYDVKM. The CDR3 DNA reads TGTGCCAGCAGGCTACTAGCGGGAGAGGCTACCGGGGAGCTGTTTTTT. Translating gives CASRLLAGEATGELFF.

The chain employs TRBV5-8 and TRBJ1-5; D possibly corresponds to TRBD1 (6 bases). This CDR3 is 16 amino acids long. Germline V CDR1 and CDR2: SGHTS, YDEGEE. V was trimmed by 1 base and J by 3 bases, leaving 14 bases between them. CDR3 residues: CASSLKTGLDNQPQHF. The CDR3 coding sequence is TGTGCCAGCAGCTTGAAGACAGGTTTGGACAATCAGCCCCAGCATTTT.

Details on this clone: The junction differs from germline at one of its ends, possibly a read error. CDR3 nucleotide sequence: TGTGCCAGCAGCTACTACGGGTCTGAAGTTTTCTTT. Translating gives CASSYYGSEVFF. This chain joins TRBV5-6 and TRBJ1-1; D gene uncertain. The CDR3 extends over 12 amino acids. Germline V gives CDR1 SGHDT, CDR2 YYEEEE.

This clone came up a few times. The rearrangement joins TRBV5-1 to TRBJ1-2; the match to TRBD1 covers 12 bases. The J segment lost 6 bases and the V segment lost 0 bases, leaving 6 bases of the junction unmatched. The CDR3 spans 16 residues. Looked up from germline, CDR1 is SGHRS and CDR2 is YFSETQ. The CDR3 nucleotides read TGCGCCAGCAGCTTGGCCCTGGGACAGGGGGCGGATGGCTACACCTTC. It is translated as CASSLALGQGADGYTF. The full variable domain, rest sourced from reference TRBV5-1 and TRBJ1-2, is KAGVTQTPRYLIKTRGQQVTLSCSPISGHRSVSWYQQTPGQGLQFLFEYFSETQRNKGNFPGRFSGRQFSNSRSEMNVSTLELGDSALYLCASSLALGQGADGYTFGSGTRLTVV.

The chain joins TRBV10-2 to TRBJ2-1; 8 bases are shared with TRBD2. Per the germline V gene, CDR1 is WSHSY and CDR2 is SAAADI. The CDR3 length is 15 residues. Losses at the gene ends were 7 bases for V and 6 bases for J; bases not matched to a gene: 11. This CDR3 reads CASIARAGEGNEQFF. As DNA, the CDR3 is TGCGCCAGCATAGCGAGAGCGGGAGAAGGCAATGAGCAGTTCTTC.

The chain has TRBV11-2 and TRBJ2-1, with D maybe TRBD1 (5 bases). The germline V and J ends were trimmed by 5 bases and 8 bases, with 10 bases remaining between them. CDR1 is SGHAT and CDR2 is FQNNGV in the germline V gene. The CDR3 sequence is 12 residues long. CDR3 nucleotide sequence: TGTGCCAGCAGCCCGCTAGGGGATGAGCAGTTCTTC. Its protein product is CASSPLGDEQFF.

This clone has a single count. CDR3 coding DNA: TGTGCCAGCAGCTTAGCGCTCAGGGAGGGCACCGGGGAGCTGTTTTTT. Translation: CASSLALREGTGELFF. The chain carries TRBV7-6 and TRBJ2-2; 7 positions match TRBD2. The CDR3 contains 16 residues. From germline, CDR1 is SGHVS and CDR2 FNYEAQ. J lost 4 bases, V lost 0 bases, and 5 bases had no gene match.

This clone is a singleton in its sample. This chain connects TRBV7-8 to TRBJ2-7; D not resolved. The CDR3 totals 13 residues. V lost 6 bases and J lost 0, with 9 bases in between. CDR1 is SGHVS and CDR2 is FQNEAQ in the germline V gene. CDR3 sequence (DNA): TGTGCCAGCAGTTCTATCCTCTCCTACGAGCAGTACTTC. It yields the protein CASSSILSYEQYF. The whole variable domain, filled in from reference TRBV7-8 and TRBJ2-7, reads GAGVSQSPRYKVAKRGQDVALRCDPISGHVSLFWYQQALGQGPEFLTYFQNEAQLDKSGLPSDRFFAERPEGSVSTLKIQRTQQEDSAVYLCASSSILSYEQYFGPGTRLTVT.

The chain links TRBV5-1 to TRBJ1-1, with a weak D call TRBD1 (5 bases). CDR3 length: 14 amino acids. Germline values: CDR1 SGHRS, CDR2 YFSETQ. Trimming stripped 2 bases from V and 1 base from J, with 9 bases between. The CDR3: CASSFAGSNTEAFF. The CDR3 DNA follows: TGCGCCAGCAGCTTCGCAGGGTCGAACACTGAAGCTTTCTTT.

This clone has only one observation. CDR3 in DNA: TGTGCCAGCAGGGGGGGGGCCCCCTCCTACGAGCAGTACTTC. Residues: CASRGGAPSYEQYF. This sequence joins TRBV27 and TRBJ2-7; tentative D call: TRBD2 (7 bases). V lost 6 bases, J lost 0 bases, and 12 bases lay in between. Germline loops: CDR1 MNHEY, CDR2 SMNVEV (reference sequence). The CDR3 spans 14 residues.

In this sample, this clone turned up once. The rearrangement joins TRBV7-9 to TRBJ2-2; D call uncertain. V lost 8 bases to trimming and J lost 2 bases, with 24 bases between them. This CDR3 has 18 amino acids. CDR1 and CDR2 (germline): SEHNR, FQNEAQ (reference sequence). CDR3 DNA: TGTGCCAGCCGTAGCCCAGCCGGCGGCGGAACCAACACCGGGGAGCTGTTTTTT. The encoded protein is CASRSPAGGGTNTGELFF. Variable domain in full (rest from reference TRBV7-9 and TRBJ2-2): DTGVSQNPRHKITKRGQNVTFRCDPISEHNRLYWYRQTLGQGPEFLTYFQNEAQLEKSRLLSDRFSAERPKGSFSTLEIQRTEQGDSAMYLCASRSPAGGGTNTGELFFGEGSRLTVL.

The gene calls are TRBV6-5 and TRBJ2-3; maybe TRBD2 (6 bases). The germline V gene has CDR1 MNHEY and CDR2 SVGAGI. The CDR3 covers 13 residues. Trimming cost V 6 bases and J 1 base, with 8 bases left between them. CDR3 residues: CASRGLRTDTQYF. For the CDR3, the DNA is TGTGCCAGCAGAGGACTACGCACAGATACGCAGTATTTT.